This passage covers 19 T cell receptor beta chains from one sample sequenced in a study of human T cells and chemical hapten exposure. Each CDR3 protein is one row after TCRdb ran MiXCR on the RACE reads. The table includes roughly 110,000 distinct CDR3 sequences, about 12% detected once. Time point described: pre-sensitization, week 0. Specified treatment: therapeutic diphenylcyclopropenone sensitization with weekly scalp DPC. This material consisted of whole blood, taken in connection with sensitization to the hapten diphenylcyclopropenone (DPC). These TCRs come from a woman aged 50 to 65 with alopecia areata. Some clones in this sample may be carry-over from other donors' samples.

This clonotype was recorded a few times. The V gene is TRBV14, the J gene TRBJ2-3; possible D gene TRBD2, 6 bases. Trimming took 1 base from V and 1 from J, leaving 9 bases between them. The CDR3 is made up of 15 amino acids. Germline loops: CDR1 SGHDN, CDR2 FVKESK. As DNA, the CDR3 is TGTGCCAGCAGCCAAGCGGGACTCCGCACAGATACGCAGTATTTT. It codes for CASSQAGLRTDTQYF.

CDR3 in DNA: TGTGCCAGCAGGAACAGGGAGGGGAACTATGGCTACACCTTC. Translating gives CASRNREGNYGYTF. The rearrangement uses TRBV6-6 and TRBJ1-2, with a possible D match to TRBD1 (6 bases). The CDR3 loop spans 14 amino acids. V shed 6 bases and J shed 2 bases, with 13 bases lying between them. Germline loops: CDR1 MNHNY, CDR2 SVGAGI (reference sequence).

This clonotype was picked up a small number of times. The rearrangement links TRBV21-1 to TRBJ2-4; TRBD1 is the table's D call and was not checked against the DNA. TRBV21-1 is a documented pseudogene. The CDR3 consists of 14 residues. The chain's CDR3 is CASSIRGPKNIQYF. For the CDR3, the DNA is TGTGCCAGCAGCATCAGGGGGCCCAAAAACATTCAGTACTTC.

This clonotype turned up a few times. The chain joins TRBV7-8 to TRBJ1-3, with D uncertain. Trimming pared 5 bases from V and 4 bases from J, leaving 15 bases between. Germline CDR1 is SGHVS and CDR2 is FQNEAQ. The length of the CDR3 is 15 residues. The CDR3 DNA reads TGTGCCAGCAGCCTAGACCTCATTCCCGGAAACACCATATATTTT. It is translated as CASSLDLIPGNTIYF.

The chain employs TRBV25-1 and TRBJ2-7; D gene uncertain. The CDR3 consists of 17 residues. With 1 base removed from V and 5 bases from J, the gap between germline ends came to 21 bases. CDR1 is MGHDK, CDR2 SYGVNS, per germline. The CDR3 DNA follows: TGTGCCAGCAGTGAATCTGTTTTTTCAGGCCAGCTGGACGAGCAGTACTTC. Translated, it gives CASSESVFSGQLDEQYF.

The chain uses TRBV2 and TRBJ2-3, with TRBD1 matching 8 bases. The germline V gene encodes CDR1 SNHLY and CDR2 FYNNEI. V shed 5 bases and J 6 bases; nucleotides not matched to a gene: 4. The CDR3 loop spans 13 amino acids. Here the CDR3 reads CASSLQGVDTQYF. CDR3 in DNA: TGTGCCAGCAGTCTACAGGGGGTCGATACGCAGTATTTT. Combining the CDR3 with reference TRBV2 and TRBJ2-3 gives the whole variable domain EPEVTQTPSHQVTQMGQEVILRCVPISNHLYFYWYRQILGQKVEFLVSFYNNEISEKSEIFDDQFSVERPDGSNFTLKIRSTKLEDSAMYFCASSLQGVDTQYFGPGTRLTVL.

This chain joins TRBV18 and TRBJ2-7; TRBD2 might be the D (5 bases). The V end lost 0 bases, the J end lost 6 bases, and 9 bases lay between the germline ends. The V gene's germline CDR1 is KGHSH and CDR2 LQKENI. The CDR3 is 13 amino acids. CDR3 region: CASSPPSSREQYF. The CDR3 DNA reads TGTGCCAGCTCACCACCGTCTAGCCGCGAGCAGTACTTC.

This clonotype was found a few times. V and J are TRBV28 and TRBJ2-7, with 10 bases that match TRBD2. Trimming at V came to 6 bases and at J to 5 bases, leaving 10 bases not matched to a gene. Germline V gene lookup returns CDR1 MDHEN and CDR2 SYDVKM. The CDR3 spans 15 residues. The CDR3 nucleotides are TGTGCCAGCAGCCTCTTCCTAGCGGGAGCCCACGAGCAGTACTTC. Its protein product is CASSLFLAGAHEQYF.

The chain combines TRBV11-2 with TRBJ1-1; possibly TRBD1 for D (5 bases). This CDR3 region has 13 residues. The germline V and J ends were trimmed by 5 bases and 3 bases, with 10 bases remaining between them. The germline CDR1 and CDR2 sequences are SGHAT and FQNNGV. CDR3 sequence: CASSLQEDTEAFF. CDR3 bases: TGTGCCAGCAGCCTACAGGAGGACACTGAAGCTTTCTTT.

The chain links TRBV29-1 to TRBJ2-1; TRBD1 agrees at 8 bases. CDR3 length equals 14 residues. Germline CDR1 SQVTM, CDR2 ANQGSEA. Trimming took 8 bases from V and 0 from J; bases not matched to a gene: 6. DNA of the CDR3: TGCAGCAGCCGGACAGGGAGCTCCTACAATGAGCAGTTCTTC. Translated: CSSRTGSSYNEQFF.

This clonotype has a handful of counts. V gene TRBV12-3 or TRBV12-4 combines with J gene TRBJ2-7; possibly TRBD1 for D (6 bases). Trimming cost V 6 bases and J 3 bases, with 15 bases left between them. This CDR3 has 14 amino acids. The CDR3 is CASSPGDTFYEQYF. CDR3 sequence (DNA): TGTGCCAGCAGCCCTGGGGACACCTTCTACGAGCAGTACTTC.

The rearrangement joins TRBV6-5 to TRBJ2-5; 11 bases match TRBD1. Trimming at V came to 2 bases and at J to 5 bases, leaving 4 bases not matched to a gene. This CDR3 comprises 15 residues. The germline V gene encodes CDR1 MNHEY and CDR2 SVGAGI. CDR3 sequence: CASSYGQGASETQYF. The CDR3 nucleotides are TGTGCCAGCAGTTACGGACAGGGGGCTTCGGAGACCCAGTACTTC.

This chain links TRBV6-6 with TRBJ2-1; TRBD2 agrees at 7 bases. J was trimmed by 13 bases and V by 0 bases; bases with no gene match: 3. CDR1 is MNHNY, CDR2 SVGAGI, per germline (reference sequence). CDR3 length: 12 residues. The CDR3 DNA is TGTGCCAGCAGTTACTCGACTAGCCCCCAGTTCTTC. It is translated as CASSYSTSPQFF.

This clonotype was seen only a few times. CDR3 bases: TGTGCCACCAGTGATCCCGCTAATAGCGGGGGGGTTGCAGATACGCAGTATTTT. Translation: CATSDPANSGGVADTQYF. The chain links TRBV24-1 to TRBJ2-3; the match to TRBD2 covers 11 bases. V was pared by 3 bases and J by 4 bases, with 11 bases of the junction left unmatched. The CDR3 runs 18 residues. Germline CDR1 is KGHDR and CDR2 is SFDVKD.

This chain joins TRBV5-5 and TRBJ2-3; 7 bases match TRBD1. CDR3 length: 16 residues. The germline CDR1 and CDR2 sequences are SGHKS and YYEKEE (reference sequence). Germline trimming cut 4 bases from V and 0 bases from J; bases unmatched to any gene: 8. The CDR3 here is CASSPLDRRSTDTQYF. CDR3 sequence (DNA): TGTGCCAGCAGCCCCTTGGACAGGAGGAGCACAGATACGCAGTATTTT.

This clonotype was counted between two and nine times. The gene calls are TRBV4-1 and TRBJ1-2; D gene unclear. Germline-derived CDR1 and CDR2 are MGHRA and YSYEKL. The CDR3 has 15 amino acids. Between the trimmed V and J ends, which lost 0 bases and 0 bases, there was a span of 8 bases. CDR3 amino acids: CASSQENFANYGYTF. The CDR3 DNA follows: TGCGCCAGCAGCCAAGAAAATTTTGCTAACTATGGCTACACCTTC.

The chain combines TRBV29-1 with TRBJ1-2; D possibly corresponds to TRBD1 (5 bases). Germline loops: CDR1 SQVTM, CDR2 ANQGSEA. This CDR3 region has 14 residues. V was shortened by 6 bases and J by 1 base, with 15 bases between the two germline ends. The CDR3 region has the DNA TGCAGCGTCACTGGGGCCAGTGGTAACTATGGCTACACCTTC. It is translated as CSVTGASGNYGYTF.

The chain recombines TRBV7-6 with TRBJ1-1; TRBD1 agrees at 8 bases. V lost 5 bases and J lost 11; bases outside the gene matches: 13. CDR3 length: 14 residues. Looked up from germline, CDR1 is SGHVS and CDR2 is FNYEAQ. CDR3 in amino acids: CASSPLGQGGGAFF. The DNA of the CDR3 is TGTGCCAGCAGCCCACTCGGACAGGGCGGAGGGGCTTTCTTT.

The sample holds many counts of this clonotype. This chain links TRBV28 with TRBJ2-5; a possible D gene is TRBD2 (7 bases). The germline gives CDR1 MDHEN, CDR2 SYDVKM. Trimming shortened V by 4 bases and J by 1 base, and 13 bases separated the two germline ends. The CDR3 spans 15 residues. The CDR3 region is CASSWGAGVQETQYF. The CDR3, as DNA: TGTGCCAGCAGTTGGGGGGCGGGGGTCCAAGAGACCCAGTACTTC.